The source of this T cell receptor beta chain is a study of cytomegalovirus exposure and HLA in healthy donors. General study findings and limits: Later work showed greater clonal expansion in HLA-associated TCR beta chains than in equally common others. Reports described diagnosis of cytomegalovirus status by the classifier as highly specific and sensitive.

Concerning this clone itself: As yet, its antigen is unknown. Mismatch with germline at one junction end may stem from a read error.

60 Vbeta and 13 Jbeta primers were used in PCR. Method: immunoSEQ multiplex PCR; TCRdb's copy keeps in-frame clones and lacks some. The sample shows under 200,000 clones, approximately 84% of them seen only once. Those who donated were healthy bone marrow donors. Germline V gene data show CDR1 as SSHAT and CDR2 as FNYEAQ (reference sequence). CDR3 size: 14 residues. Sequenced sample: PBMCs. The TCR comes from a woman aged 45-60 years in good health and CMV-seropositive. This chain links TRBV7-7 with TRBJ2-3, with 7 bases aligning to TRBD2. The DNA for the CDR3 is TGTGCTAGCAGCTTAGGACTAGGACAAGATACGCAGTATTTT. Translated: CASSLGLGQDTQYF.